This T cell receptor beta chain was documented in a study of blood T cell repertoires in COVID-19. Across the whole study: Samples came from the United States, Italy and Spain, spanning acute and convalescent COVID-19.

Trimming removed 7 bases from V and 2 bases from J; junction bases left unmatched: 3. The germline gives CDR1 SGHKS, CDR2 YYEKEE (reference sequence). This CDR3 contains 14 residues. Per the study methods: Cell counts per sample came from amplifying reference gene primers. Here immunoSEQ multiplex PCR was the method, and the copy in TCRdb shows in-frame clones only, minus some. V and J calls and clone size are as listed in that table; D and trimming were resolved from the DNA. The table lists approximately 32,000 clones, 88% of them singletons. V and J are TRBV5-5 and TRBJ2-2; 9 nucleotides line up with TRBD1. The sequence was obtained from a woman in her 70s with active COVID-19. Sequenced: peripheral blood. In DNA, the CDR3 is TGTGCCAGCGGACAGGGGCACAACACCGGGGAGCTGTTTTTT. Translating gives CASGQGHNTGELFF.